The 5 T cell receptor beta chains presented below share a single source sample, sequenced in a study of blood T cell repertoires in COVID-19. Clones were read by immunoSEQ multiplex PCR, and TCRdb kept only the in-frame ones, dropping some. The sample has under 150,000 clones, roughly 90% seen once. Sequencing was done on a sample of peripheral blood. The receptor source for this set is a man aged 50 to 59 with active COVID-19.

The chain couples TRBV6-5 to TRBJ2-5; TRBD2 matches at 10 bases. The CDR3 spans 15 residues. Germline values: CDR1 MNHEY, CDR2 SVGAGI. Trimming took 6 bases from V and 6 from J; bases not matched to a gene: 10. CDR3 bases: TGTGCCAGCAGATCGAGCGGGAGGGGAATACAGACCCAGTACTTC. It translates to CASRSSGRGIQTQYF.

The V and J genes are TRBV5-1 and TRBJ2-5, with 9 bases aligning to TRBD1. With 1 base clipped from V and 5 bases from J, the junction kept 6 bases outside the gene matches. This CDR3 contains 15 residues. Per the germline V gene, CDR1 is SGHRS and CDR2 is YFSETQ. The CDR3 reads CASSLTGGGWETQYF. CDR3 DNA sequence: TGCGCCAGCAGCTTGACAGGGGGCGGGTGGGAGACCCAGTACTTC.

This clone occurred once. The gene calls are TRBV18 and TRBJ2-7; 7 bases are shared with TRBD1. The CDR3 has 15 amino acids. Germline V gives CDR1 KGHSH, CDR2 LQKENI. DNA for the CDR3: TGTGCCACCTCACCCAGGCAGGGGGATTACGGCGAGCAGTACGTC. It specifies CATSPRQGDYGEQYV.

This clone has a single count. The J gene is TRBJ2-1, the V gene TRBV7-8; D is perhaps TRBD2 (5 bases). CDR1 is SGHVS and CDR2 is FQNEAQ in the germline V gene. CDR3 length equals 16 residues. Trimming stripped 0 bases from V and 0 bases from J, with 9 bases between. In nucleotides, the CDR3 is TGTGCCAGCAGCTTAGCGGACTTCTACTCCTACAATGAGCAGTTCTTC. This gives the protein CASSLADFYSYNEQFF. Full variable domain (outside the CDR3, taken from reference TRBV7-8 and TRBJ2-1): GAGVSQSPRYKVAKRGQDVALRCDPISGHVSLFWYQQALGQGPEFLTYFQNEAQLDKSGLPSDRFFAERPEGSVSTLKIQRTQQEDSAVYLCASSLADFYSYNEQFFGPGTRLTVL.

This chain joins TRBV5-8 and TRBJ2-6; TRBD2 might be the D (5 bases). V lost 0 bases to trimming and J lost 12 bases, with 13 bases between them. CDR1 is SGHTS and CDR2 is YDEGEE in the germline V gene. This CDR3 region has 14 residues. The CDR3 region is CASSLAWRSPVLTF. CDR3 in DNA: TGTGCCAGCAGCTTGGCATGGAGGTCCCCCGTCCTGACTTTC. The variable domain in full, with the rest retrieved from reference TRBV5-8 and TRBJ2-6, is EAGVTQSPTHLIKTRGQQATLRCSPISGHTSVYWYQQALGLGLQFLLWYDEGEERNRGNFPPRFSGRQFPNYSSELNVNALELEDSALYLCASSLAWRSPVLTFGAGSRLTVL.